This T cell receptor (beta chain) was sequenced during a study of T cells after yellow fever vaccination. Across the study: Fractions of low cell number were prepared using SMART-Seq v4 Ultra Low Input.

Germline V gene sequence: CDR1 MNHEY, CDR2 SVGAGI. The germline V and J ends were trimmed by 1 base and 0 bases, with 10 bases remaining between them. The CDR3 spans 16 residues. In making TCR cDNA, 5'RACE template switching added a universal primer site and UMIs to it. TCRdb used MiXCR to reprocess the 5' RACE reads, holding one entry per CDR3 protein. This sample has about 310,000 distinct CDR3 sequences, with roughly 3.5% found just once. This clonotype was seen at least ten times. Its specificity is unknown. Overall study results and limits: Of the clonotypes, a small share occurred in both CD4 and CD8 compartments. Post-booster repertoires again held most primary-vaccination clones (roughly 96% CD4, roughly 90% CD8).

This chain joins TRBV6-5 and TRBJ2-1; D possibly uses TRBD1 or TRBD2 (5 bases each). The clonotype originates from a man younger than 35 who received the YFV17D yellow fever vaccine. This sample comprised PBMCs, obtained on the day of the yellow fever booster vaccination. The CDR3 sequence: CASSYWDGRSYNEQFF. The CDR3 coding sequence is TGTGCCAGCAGTTACTGGGACGGTCGCTCCTACAATGAGCAGTTCTTC.